These 20 T cell receptor beta chains originate from one sample sequenced in a study of T cells in Graves' hyperthyroidism and ophthalmopathy. RNA transcripts yielded amplified TCR beta CDR3 regions. An initial round of RT-PCR targeting the TCR CDR3 relied on the HTBI primer set. TCRdb re-called the multiplex PCR reads through MiXCR, storing one row per CDR3 protein. The sample has about 560,000 distinct CDR3 sequences, around 17% seen once; the top ten hold under 20%. The sequenced sample consisted of blood. The receptors were gathered from a young woman with Graves' hyperthyroidism.

At least ten counts were recorded for this clonotype. The chain combines TRBV6-1 with TRBJ2-3; 7 bases map to TRBD2. Germline trimming cut 6 bases from V and 0 bases from J; bases unmatched to any gene: 3. The CDR3 is 14 amino acids. Germline assignment: CDR1 MNHNS and CDR2 SASEGT. The CDR3 sequence is CASRSGTSTDTQYF. CDR3 bases: TGTGCCAGCAGGAGCGGGACTAGCACAGATACGCAGTATTTT.

With regard to this clonotype: A read error may be the cause here, since a much bigger clone is one base away. This chain uses TRBV2 with TRBJ1-2; D is uncertain. This CDR3 has 14 residues. Germline values: CDR1 SNHLY, CDR2 FYNNEI. The CDR3 DNA sequence: TGTGCCAGCAGTGAGGATCCTGCCCTCTATGGCCACACCTTC. Amino acids: CASSEDPALYGHTF.

This chain joins TRBV28 and TRBJ1-2, with D unclear. The CDR3 covers 17 residues. Trimming took off 6 bases at V and 8 bases at J, with 28 bases between the two ends. CDR1 is MDHEN, CDR2 SYDVKM, per germline. This CDR3 is CASSLGFQFRPSLGYTF. DNA of the CDR3: TGTGCCAGCAGCCTAGGATTTCAGTTTAGGCCGTCTCTCGGCTACACCTTC.

The chain links TRBV12-3 or TRBV12-4 to TRBJ2-7; possible D gene TRBD2, 5 bases. V was pared by 5 bases and J by 3 bases, with 11 bases between. This CDR3 is built from 13 residues. CDR3 in amino acids: CASSPEVIYEQYF. The CDR3 DNA is TGTGCCAGCAGTCCGGAGGTGATCTACGAGCAGTACTTC.

Many counts were recorded for this clonotype. The chain carries TRBV20-1 and TRBJ1-2; 7 bases line up with TRBD1. Trimming took 0 bases from V and 3 from J; bases not matched to a gene: 10. The V gene's germline CDR1 is DFQATT and CDR2 SNEGSKA (reference sequence). This CDR3 region has 16 residues. CDR3 loop: CSARDPAGGVHYGYTF. DNA for the CDR3: TGCAGTGCTAGAGATCCGGCAGGGGGTGTACACTATGGCTACACCTTC.

Concerning this clonotype itself: A read error may explain this, as a much larger clone is one base away. This CDR3 is CANSLRTGNTEAFF. For the CDR3, the DNA is TGTGCCAACAGTCTCCGGACAGGTAACACTGAAGCTTTCTTT. V gene TRBV27 combines with J gene TRBJ1-1; 7 nucleotides align to TRBD1. The CDR3 extends over 14 amino acids. The germline gives CDR1 MNHEY, CDR2 SMNVEV (reference sequence).

This clonotype was found many times. CDR3 region: CSARATGQVTYEQYF. CDR3 in DNA: TGCAGTGCTAGAGCTACGGGACAGGTAACCTACGAGCAGTACTTC. The rearrangement joins TRBV20-1 to TRBJ2-7, with 8 bases matching TRBD1. CDR1 DFQATT and CDR2 SNEGSKA come from the germline V gene (reference sequence). J was trimmed by 2 bases and V by 1 base; bases with no gene match: 7. The CDR3 is 15 residues long.

This clonotype was counted ten times or more. The rearrangement joins TRBV5-8 to TRBJ1-3, with D hard to call. Germline CDR1 and CDR2: SGHTS and YDEGEE. This CDR3 comprises 15 residues. Between the trimmed V and J ends, which lost 0 bases and 0 bases, there was a span of 7 bases. In DNA, the CDR3 is TGTGCCAGCAGCTTGGCTGGGGTCTCTGGAAACACCATATATTTT. Amino acids: CASSLAGVSGNTIYF.

This clonotype came up a few times. V usage is TRBV5-1 and J usage is TRBJ2-5; 7 nucleotides agree with TRBD2. CDR3 length: 16 residues. J was trimmed by 4 bases and V by 4 bases; bases with no gene match: 13. The germline V gene has CDR1 SGHRS and CDR2 YFSETQ. This CDR3 is CASSKTFGGRSETQYF. The CDR3 nucleotides are TGCGCCAGCAGCAAAACCTTCGGCGGGAGATCAGAGACCCAGTACTTC.

The table lists this clonotype with many counts. Here the CDR3 reads CASSLFLAGGTTGTDTQYF. Written as DNA, the CDR3 is TGTGCCAGCAGCCTCTTCCTAGCGGGGGGTACCACCGGCACAGATACGCAGTATTTT. The chain recombines TRBV3-1 with TRBJ2-3; 11 bases line up with TRBD2. The V and J ends lost 4 bases and 1 base, in that order; junction bases with no gene match: 13. Germline CDR1 is LGHDT and CDR2 is YNNKEL (reference sequence). CDR3 length: 19 residues.

The sample holds many counts of this clonotype. The rearrangement links TRBV18 to TRBJ1-1; D ambiguous. The CDR3 has 13 residues. Germline CDR1 and CDR2: KGHSH and LQKENI. V lost 3 bases and J 5 bases, leaving 10 bases between the germline ends. The CDR3 region is CASSPTGKTEAFF. The CDR3 DNA is TGTGCCAGCTCACCGACGGGAAAGACTGAAGCTTTCTTT.

This clonotype was recorded a few times. The chain is built from TRBV7-8 and TRBJ2-3; D is undetermined. This CDR3 has 14 amino acids. Germline values: CDR1 SGHVS, CDR2 FQNEAQ. The V and J ends lost 1 base and 7 bases respectively, with 12 bases between them. The CDR3 region is CASSLDPTLNTQYF. The CDR3 bases are TGTGCCAGCAGCTTAGACCCGACTCTTAATACGCAGTATTTT.

This clonotype was counted at least ten times. The rearrangement joins TRBV7-8 to TRBJ2-1; tentatively, D is TRBD1 (6 bases). Germline CDR1 SGHVS, CDR2 FQNEAQ. V was trimmed by 7 bases and J by 9 bases, leaving 25 bases between them. The CDR3 runs to 16 residues. The DNA for the CDR3 is TGTGCCAGCACCCACCGCCTTGTACAGGGCAGCGGTGAGCAGTTCTTC. Its translation: CASTHRLVQGSGEQFF. The full variable domain, completed using reference TRBV7-8 and TRBJ2-1, is GAGVSQSPRYKVAKRGQDVALRCDPISGHVSLFWYQQALGQGPEFLTYFQNEAQLDKSGLPSDRFFAERPEGSVSTLKIQRTQQEDSAVYLCASTHRLVQGSGEQFFGPGTRLTVL.

This clonotype was observed a few times. V gene TRBV5-1 combines with J gene TRBJ2-1; TRBD2 matches at 9 bases. After removal of 4 bases from V and 8 bases from J, the junction contained 10 bases not matched to a gene. The CDR3 is made up of 15 amino acids. Germline CDR1 and CDR2: SGHRS and YFSETQ. CDR3 loop: CASSLRAGGLDEQFF. CDR3 in DNA: TGCGCCAGCAGCCTTCGCGCGGGGGGGCTCGATGAGCAGTTCTTC. Filled out from reference TRBV5-1 and TRBJ2-1, the complete variable domain reads KAGVTQTPRYLIKTRGQQVTLSCSPISGHRSVSWYQQTPGQGLQFLFEYFSETQRNKGNFPGRFSGRQFSNSRSEMNVSTLELGDSALYLCASSLRAGGLDEQFFGPGTRLTVL.

This chain links TRBV5-6 with TRBJ1-5; D might be TRBD1 (5 bases). The length of the CDR3 is 13 residues. The germline V gene has CDR1 SGHDT and CDR2 YYEEEE. Trimming left V 9 bases short and J 5 bases short, with 15 bases between. The CDR3 sequence: CAITGREDQPQHF. The CDR3 DNA is TGTGCCATAACCGGCAGGGAAGATCAGCCCCAGCATTTT.

The chain carries TRBV13 and TRBJ2-7; 14 nucleotides agree with TRBD2. This CDR3 has 16 amino acids. V trimming: 5 bases; J trimming: 1 base; junction bases outside the gene matches: 4. Germline V lookup: CDR1 PRHDT, CDR2 FYEKMQ (reference sequence). The CDR3 DNA is TGTGCCAGCAGCCAGGGACTAGCGGGGGAGTCCTACGAGCAGTACTTC. It specifies CASSQGLAGESYEQYF.

CDR3: CSARDPNRGGYNEQFF. The CDR3 DNA is TGCAGTGCTAGAGATCCGAACAGGGGAGGTTACAATGAGCAGTTCTTC. The rearrangement uses TRBV20-1 and TRBJ2-1; perhaps TRBD1 as D (7 bases). Trimming cost V 0 bases and J 4 bases, with 16 bases left between them. The CDR3 sequence is 16 residues long. Looked up from germline, CDR1 is DFQATT and CDR2 is SNEGSKA (reference sequence).

This clonotype appeared many times. J is TRBJ1-2 and V is TRBV7-2; a possible D gene is TRBD1 (6 bases). There are 16 residues in the CDR3. The germline V gene has CDR1 SGHTA and CDR2 FQGNSA. Trimming shortened V by 2 bases and J by 7 bases, and 20 bases separated the two germline ends. CDR3 region: CASSLFPGNRAGGYTF. CDR3 coding DNA: TGTGCCAGCAGCTTATTCCCGGGCAACAGGGCGGGTGGCTACACCTTC.

This clonotype was counted at least ten times. This chain links TRBV18 with TRBJ2-7, with D unclear. This CDR3 has 14 amino acids. Germline V CDR1 and CDR2: KGHSH, LQKENI. V was clipped by 0 bases and J by 1 base, with 7 bases between them. Here the CDR3 DNA reads TGTGCCAGCTCACCACCTGACTTTTCCTACGAGCAGTACTTC. As protein: CASSPPDFSYEQYF.

V and J are TRBV20-1 and TRBJ1-4; D is undetermined. CDR3 length equals 13 residues. Trimming removed 0 bases from V and 4 bases from J, with 6 bases in between. Germline lookup yields CDR1 DFQATT and CDR2 SNEGSKA (reference sequence). The DNA of the CDR3 is TGCAGTGCTAGAGAGGGAAGTAATGAAAAACTGTTTTTT. Its protein is CSAREGSNEKLFF.